The clone carrying this T cell receptor beta chain has at least ten counts. This specimen belongs to a study of regulatory T cells in long-lasting Graves disease. As for the study in general: Less than 3 months of antithyroid drugs had been taken by newly diagnosed Graves' patients.

Arm-PCR of CDR3 regions and iRepertoire HTBI primers were used to build TCR beta libraries. TCRdb used MiXCR to reprocess the multiplex PCR reads, holding one entry per CDR3 protein. The sample holds some 410,000 distinct CDR3 sequences, about 15% seen once. The V segment lost 8 bases and the J segment 7 bases; nucleotides outside the gene matches: 4. Germline values: CDR1 MNHEY, CDR2 SMNVEV (reference sequence). The CDR3 is 13 amino acids. Noted time point: newly diagnosed GD, antithyroid drugs for less than 3 months. PBMC-extracted RNA yielded the TCR library. The same data also went into a second study, on T cells in Graves' hyperthyroidism and ophthalmopathy.

The chain is built from TRBV27 and TRBJ2-1; TRBD1 aligns across 11 bases. The material sequenced was peripheral blood mononuclear cells (PBMCs), taken at new diagnosis, from a patient treated with antithyroid drugs. The receptor's source is a woman aged 25 to 39 with Graves disease. The CDR3 region is CASAGTGGNEQFF. CDR3 DNA: TGTGCCAGCGCCGGGACAGGGGGAAATGAGCAGTTCTTC.